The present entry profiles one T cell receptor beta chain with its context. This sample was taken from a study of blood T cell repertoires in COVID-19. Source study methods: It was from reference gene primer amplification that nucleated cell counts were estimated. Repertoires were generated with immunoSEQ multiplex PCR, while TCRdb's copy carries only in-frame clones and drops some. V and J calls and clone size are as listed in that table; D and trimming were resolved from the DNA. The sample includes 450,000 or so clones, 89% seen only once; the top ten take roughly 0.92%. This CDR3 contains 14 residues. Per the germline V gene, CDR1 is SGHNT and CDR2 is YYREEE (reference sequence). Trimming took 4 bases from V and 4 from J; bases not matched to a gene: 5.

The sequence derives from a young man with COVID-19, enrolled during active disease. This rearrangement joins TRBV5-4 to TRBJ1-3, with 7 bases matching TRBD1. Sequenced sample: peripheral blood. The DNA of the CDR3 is TGTGCCAGCAGCAGGATAGGGGGCGGAAACACCATATATTTT. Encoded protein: CASSRIGGGNTIYF.